These T cell receptor beta chains were read from a single sample in a study of blood T cells in healthy people across ages. A single record per CDR3 protein comes from TCRdb applying MiXCR to the 5' RACE reads. Of about a million distinct CDR3 sequences in the sample, roughly 51% were seen once. Material for sequencing was blood. All receptors derive from a woman aged 60-75 years in good health. Both conserved end residues are part of each CDR3. A D gene is named only where the DNA matches it firmly. Not every row has a clone size; where given, it reads once, few, many or a size class.

j_gene,v_gene,d_gene,abundance,CDR3nt,CDR3aa
TRBJ2-1,TRBV28,TRBD1,NA,TGTGCCAGCAGTTCAGACATGGGACAGGGGCTCTACAATGAGCAGTTCTTC,CASSSDMGQGLYNEQFF
TRBJ2-3,TRBV7-9,NA,few,TGTGCCAGCAGCTTTTACCTAAATAGCACAGATACGCAGTATTTT,CASSFYLNSTDTQYF
TRBJ2-7,TRBV7-2,TRBD1,NA,TGTGCCAGCAGCTCATACAGGGGGCTGACCTACGAGCAGTACTTC,CASSSYRGLTYEQYF
TRBJ2-3,TRBV12-5,TRBD2,few,TGTGCTAGTGGTTTGGTACGAGACGGGGAGGGAGCCACAGATACGCAGTATTTT,CASGLVRDGEGATDTQYF
TRBJ2-2,TRBV20-1,NA,NA,TGCAGTGCTAGAGAAGTCGGAATCGGGGAGCTGTTTTTT,CSAREVGIGELFF
TRBJ2-3,TRBV24-1,NA,NA,TGTGCCACCAGTGGTCCACTCCGGGACGCGGGACCAGATACGCAGTATTTT,CATSGPLRDAGPDTQYF
TRBJ2-7,TRBV7-9,NA,few,TGTGCCAGCAGCTATACCGGGATCTTAGCCTACGAGCAGTACTTC,CASSYTGILAYEQYF
TRBJ2-3,TRBV14,NA,many,TGTGCCAGCAGCCAAGAGGTGGATGGTACGCAGTATTTT,CASSQEVDGTQYF
TRBJ2-3,TRBV5-5,TRBD2,NA,TGTGCCAGCAGTTCCGGGACTAGCCCCACAGATACGCAGTATTTT,CASSSGTSPTDTQYF
TRBJ2-2,TRBV29-1,TRBD2,NA,TGCAGCGTTGAAGATAATAGCGGGAGACCCGGGGAGCTGTTTTTT,CSVEDNSGRPGELFF
TRBJ2-3,TRBV5-8,TRBD1,few,TGTGCCAGCAGCTTTAGGGGGCGGACCACTTATACGCAGTATTTT,CASSFRGRTTYTQYF
TRBJ1-3,TRBV28,NA,NA,TGTGCCAGCAGTTCTTTGTCTGGAAACACCATATATTTT,CASSSLSGNTIYF
TRBJ2-3,TRBV7-2,NA,NA,TGTGCCAGCAGCTTAGGGTACACTAGCACAGATACGCAGTATTTT,CASSLGYTSTDTQYF
TRBJ2-3,TRBV10-3,TRBD2,NA,TGTGCCATCAGTGAGTCTTCTGCGGGAGGGTACACAGATACGCGGTATTTT,CAISESSAGGYTDTRYF
TRBJ2-7,TRBV4-3,TRBD1,NA,TGCGCCAGCAGCCAACAGACAGGGATCGCCTACGAGCAGTACTTC,CASSQQTGIAYEQYF
TRBJ2-5,TRBV7-2,TRBD1,few,TGTGCCAGCAGCCCAAGGACAGGCCTTGGGGAGACCCAGTACTTC,CASSPRTGLGETQYF
TRBJ2-6,TRBV9,NA,NA,TGTGCCAGCAGCGGTGACAGGCGGAAGGGCTCTGGGGCCAACGTCCTGACTTTC,CASSGDRRKGSGANVLTF
TRBJ2-1,TRBV6-1,NA,NA,TGTGCCAGTATGCCCCGACCGGACTATCCACGACCCTACAATGAGCAGTTCTTC,CASMPRPDYPRPYNEQFF
TRBJ2-7,TRBV11-2,NA,NA,TGTGCCAGCAGCCCAGTTAGGGTACAGGGCAGTACCGCGTTATACTACGAGCAGTACTTC,CASSPVRVQGSTALYYEQYF
TRBJ2-3,TRBV20-1,TRBD2,NA,TGCAGTATTTTGCGGGAGGCCAGTTTGGGTACGCAGTATTTT,CSILREASLGTQYF
TRBJ2-1,TRBV5-1,TRBD2,NA,TGCGCCAGCAGCTCCTCCGGGACTAGCGTCTCCAATGAGCAGTTCTTC,CASSSSGTSVSNEQFF
TRBJ2-7,TRBV20-1,TRBD2,few,TGCAGTGCTAGAGATCTGAAGCGGGAGCCCTCCTACGAGCAGTACTTC,CSARDLKREPSYEQYF
TRBJ2-3,TRBV7-9,NA,few,TGTGCCAGCAGCCCACAAGCGTTCACAGATACGCAGTATTTT,CASSPQAFTDTQYF
TRBJ1-2,TRBV9,NA,few,TGTGCCAGCAGCGCGGTGAACTATGGCTACACCTTC,CASSAVNYGYTF
TRBJ2-7,TRBV27,NA,few,TGTGCCAGCAGTTCCCCCGGGCCCCAGTACGAGCAGTACTTC,CASSSPGPQYEQYF
TRBJ2-5,TRBV12-3/TRBV12-4,TRBD1,NA,TGTGCCAGCAGCACGGACAGGCCCCAAGAGACCCAGTACTTC,CASSTDRPQETQYF
TRBJ2-7,TRBV19,NA,NA,TGTGCCAGTAAGTATGGACGAGACTCCTACGAGCAGTACTTC,CASKYGRDSYEQYF
TRBJ1-6,TRBV7-9,NA,few,TGTGCCAGCAGCTACGGGAGTAATTCACCCCTCCACTTT,CASSYGSNSPLHF
TRBJ2-5,TRBV5-1,TRBD2,few,TGCGCCAGCAAACGACTAGCGGGGGACCAAGAGACCCAGTACTTC,CASKRLAGDQETQYF
TRBJ2-7,TRBV28,NA,few,TGTGCCAGTGGGTTCCCCTCCCCACAAGGGTTATACGAGCAGTACTTC,CASGFPSPQGLYEQYF
TRBJ1-2,TRBV20-1,NA,few,TGCAGTGCTAGTAGGGGCCAGTATGGCTACACCTTC,CSASRGQYGYTF
TRBJ2-5,TRBV15,NA,NA,TGTGCCACCAGCAGAGATGGGGGGCGTGAAGAGACCCAGTACTTC,CATSRDGGREETQYF
TRBJ1-5,TRBV20-1,NA,few,TGCAGTGCTAGCTCCGGCCCTGGCAATCAGCCCCAGCATTTT,CSASSGPGNQPQHF
TRBJ2-6,TRBV7-2,NA,few,TGTGCCAGCAGCTTGGGTCTAGCTGGGGCCAACGTCCTGACTTTC,CASSLGLAGANVLTF